This is a list of T cell receptor beta chains from one sample in a study of cytomegalovirus exposure and HLA in healthy donors. Sequencing was performed with immunoSEQ multiplex PCR; in TCRdb, only in-frame clones are kept and a portion is missing. Of 200,000 to 250,000 clones in the sample, 75% to 90% were seen once. The material sequenced was PBMCs. The origin of the receptors is a woman under 40 in good health and CMV-seropositive. CDR3s include the opening cysteine and the closing phenylalanine or tryptophan. Each record gives: J gene, clone size, D gene, V gene, CDR3 protein, CDR3 DNA. A D gene is named only where the DNA matches it firmly. Some rows mark clone size as missing; the rest say once, few, many or name a class of expanded clone.

j_gene: TRBJ2-3
abundance: .
d_gene: TRBD2
v_gene: TRBV29-1
CDR3aa: CSERSSGSLDTQYF
CDR3nt: TGCAGCGAGCGGTCTAGCGGGTCATTAGATACGCAGTATTTT

j_gene: TRBJ2-1
abundance: .
d_gene: TRBD1
v_gene: TRBV2
CDR3aa: CASSEWDRRNNEQFF
CDR3nt: TGTGCCAGCAGTGAGTGGGACAGGAGAAACAATGAGCAGTTCTTC

j_gene: TRBJ2-3
abundance: .
d_gene: TRBD2
v_gene: TRBV2
CDR3aa: CASTFSGRGADTQYF
CDR3nt: TGTGCCAGCACCTTTAGCGGGAGAGGGGCAGATACGCAGTATTTT

j_gene: TRBJ2-3
abundance: .
d_gene: .
v_gene: TRBV27
CDR3aa: CASSRPPDTQYF
CDR3nt: TGTGCCAGCAGCCGCCCTCCAGATACGCAGTATTTT

j_gene: TRBJ1-4
abundance: once
d_gene: .
v_gene: TRBV2
CDR3aa: CASSIQGGEKLFF
CDR3nt: TGTGCCAGCAGTATACAGGGCGGGGAAAAACTGTTTTTT

j_gene: TRBJ1-3
abundance: .
d_gene: .
v_gene: TRBV20-1
CDR3aa: CSINPGNTIYF
CDR3nt: TGCAGTATAAACCCTGGAAACACCATATATTTT

j_gene: TRBJ1-4
abundance: few
d_gene: .
v_gene: TRBV2
CDR3aa: CASTNLPRGKLFF
CDR3nt: TGTGCCAGCACCAATCTCCCTCGCGGGAAACTGTTTTTT

j_gene: TRBJ2-7
abundance: few
d_gene: .
v_gene: TRBV6-5
CDR3aa: CASSLSRGGKQYF
CDR3nt: TGTGCCAGCAGTTTATCCAGGGGTGGGAAGCAGTACTTC

j_gene: TRBJ2-2
abundance: .
d_gene: .
v_gene: TRBV28
CDR3aa: CASSTEYPEELFF
CDR3nt: TGTGCCAGCAGTACCGAGTACCCTGAGGAGCTGTTTTTT

j_gene: TRBJ2-5
abundance: .
d_gene: TRBD2
v_gene: TRBV7-7
CDR3aa: CASSLLAGEQETQYF
CDR3nt: TGTGCTAGCAGCTTACTAGCGGGCGAACAAGAGACCCAGTACTTC

j_gene: TRBJ2-1
abundance: .
d_gene: .
v_gene: TRBV9
CDR3aa: CASSEAEEQFF
CDR3nt: TGTGCCAGCAGCGAAGCTGAGGAGCAGTTCTTC

j_gene: TRBJ1-4
abundance: .
d_gene: .
v_gene: TRBV7-2
CDR3aa: CASSLGQEEKLFF
CDR3nt: TGTGCCAGCAGCTTAGGACAGGAGGAAAAACTGTTTTTT

j_gene: TRBJ1-4
abundance: .
d_gene: .
v_gene: TRBV4-1
CDR3aa: CASSRGEKLFF
CDR3nt: TGCGCCAGCAGCCGCGGGGAAAAACTGTTTTTT

j_gene: TRBJ1-1
abundance: few
d_gene: .
v_gene: TRBV28
CDR3aa: CASSQGKGTEAFF
CDR3nt: TGTGCCAGCAGTCAGGGTAAGGGGACTGAAGCTTTCTTT

j_gene: TRBJ2-7
abundance: .
d_gene: .
v_gene: TRBV30
CDR3aa: CAWSIRDRPYEQYF
CDR3nt: TGTGCCTGGAGTATCCGGGACCGCCCCTACGAGCAGTACTTC

j_gene: TRBJ1-1
abundance: .
d_gene: TRBD1
v_gene: TRBV30
CDR3aa: CAWRDAGGTEAFF
CDR3nt: TGTGCCTGGAGAGACGCAGGGGGTACTGAAGCTTTCTTT

j_gene: TRBJ1-1
abundance: .
d_gene: .
v_gene: TRBV14
CDR3aa: CASSKGGRNTEAFF
CDR3nt: TGTGCCAGCAGCAAGGGGGGTAGGAACACTGAAGCTTTCTTT

j_gene: TRBJ2-7
abundance: few
d_gene: .
v_gene: TRBV29-1
CDR3aa: CSVGSSYEQYF
CDR3nt: TGCAGCGTTGGTAGCTCCTACGAGCAGTACTTC

j_gene: TRBJ1-2
abundance: .
d_gene: .
v_gene: TRBV18
CDR3aa: CASSTAKGYGYTF
CDR3nt: TGTGCCAGCTCAACAGCGAAAGGATATGGCTACACCTTC

j_gene: TRBJ1-2
abundance: few
d_gene: .
v_gene: TRBV28
CDR3aa: CASSPDRQRPGYTF
CDR3nt: TGTGCCAGCAGTCCTGACAGGCAAAGACCTGGCTACACCTTC

j_gene: TRBJ2-1
abundance: .
d_gene: TRBD2
v_gene: TRBV2
CDR3aa: CASSRLAGYNEQFF
CDR3nt: TGTGCCAGCAGCCGACTAGCCGGTTACAATGAGCAGTTCTTC

j_gene: TRBJ1-2
abundance: .
d_gene: .
v_gene: TRBV30
CDR3aa: CAWRIEGQIGYTF
CDR3nt: TGTGCCTGGAGGATTGAAGGACAGATAGGCTACACCTTC

j_gene: TRBJ1-5
abundance: once
d_gene: .
v_gene: TRBV9
CDR3aa: CASSVGDLDQPQHF
CDR3nt: TGTGCCAGCAGCGTAGGGGACCTCGATCAGCCCCAGCATTTT

j_gene: TRBJ1-2
abundance: .
d_gene: TRBD1
v_gene: TRBV7-2
CDR3aa: CASSLVNWDSTNYGYTF
CDR3nt: TGTGCCAGCAGCTTAGTTAATTGGGACAGTACTAACTATGGCTACACCTTC

j_gene: TRBJ2-1
abundance: .
d_gene: TRBD2
v_gene: TRBV27
CDR3aa: CASSPQTSGTYNEQFF
CDR3nt: TGTGCCAGCAGTCCACAGACTAGCGGGACCTACAATGAGCAGTTCTTC

j_gene: TRBJ1-3
abundance: .
d_gene: .
v_gene: TRBV27
CDR3aa: CARPESGNTIYF
CDR3nt: TGTGCCAGGCCCGAATCTGGAAACACCATATATTTT

j_gene: TRBJ1-1
abundance: .
d_gene: .
v_gene: TRBV5-1
CDR3aa: CASRGQLNTEAFF
CDR3nt: TGCGCCAGCCGCGGACAGCTCAACACTGAAGCTTTCTTT

j_gene: TRBJ2-7
abundance: .
d_gene: .
v_gene: TRBV2
CDR3aa: CASSGTDTYEQYF
CDR3nt: TGTGCCAGCAGTGGAACTGATACCTACGAGCAGTACTTC

j_gene: TRBJ2-3
abundance: .
d_gene: .
v_gene: TRBV6-5
CDR3aa: CASSYSAVPDTQYF
CDR3nt: TGTGCCAGCAGTTACTCGGCCGTTCCAGATACGCAGTATTTT

j_gene: TRBJ2-1
abundance: .
d_gene: .
v_gene: TRBV19
CDR3aa: CASSWTTDSANNEQFF
CDR3nt: TGTGCCAGTAGTTGGACAACGGACTCAGCCAACAATGAGCAGTTCTTC

j_gene: TRBJ1-3
abundance: .
d_gene: TRBD1
v_gene: TRBV30
CDR3aa: CAWSTGVGNTIYF
CDR3nt: TGTGCCTGGTCGACAGGGGTAGGAAACACCATATATTTT

j_gene: TRBJ1-2
abundance: .
d_gene: TRBD1
v_gene: TRBV18
CDR3aa: CASSRGNDRGYGYTF
CDR3nt: TGTGCCAGCTCACGGGGAAACGACAGGGGGTATGGCTACACCTTC

j_gene: TRBJ2-7
abundance: medium-sized
d_gene: .
v_gene: TRBV6-4
CDR3aa: CASSESGSYEQYF
CDR3nt: TGTGCCAGCAGTGAATCAGGGTCCTACGAGCAGTACTTC

j_gene: TRBJ1-2
abundance: .
d_gene: .
v_gene: TRBV12-5
CDR3aa: CASGFAGPNNYGYTF
CDR3nt: TGTGCTAGTGGTTTTGCGGGGCCCAATAACTATGGCTACACCTTC

j_gene: TRBJ2-7
abundance: .
d_gene: TRBD1
v_gene: TRBV7-9
CDR3aa: CASSAGGAYEQYF
CDR3nt: TGTGCCAGCAGCGCAGGGGGTGCCTACGAGCAGTACTTC

j_gene: TRBJ2-7
abundance: .
d_gene: TRBD1
v_gene: TRBV7-9
CDR3aa: CASSPHSQGGPYEQYF
CDR3nt: TGTGCCAGCAGCCCCCACTCACAGGGGGGTCCCTACGAGCAGTACTTC

j_gene: TRBJ2-1
abundance: .
d_gene: .
v_gene: TRBV7-3
CDR3aa: CASSNDRFYNEQFF
CDR3nt: TGTGCCAGCAGCAATGACAGGTTCTACAATGAGCAGTTCTTC

j_gene: TRBJ1-2
abundance: .
d_gene: .
v_gene: TRBV11-2
CDR3aa: CASSPFMGAAGTF
CDR3nt: TGTGCCAGCAGCCCTTTTATGGGTGCGGCTGGCACCTTC

j_gene: TRBJ2-3
abundance: .
d_gene: .
v_gene: TRBV7-2
CDR3aa: CASSIRIADTDTQYF
CDR3nt: TGTGCCAGCAGCATTAGGATAGCAGACACAGATACGCAGTATTTT

j_gene: TRBJ1-1
abundance: once
d_gene: TRBD1
v_gene: TRBV10-3
CDR3aa: CAISDRDRALGSREAEAFF
CDR3nt: TGTGCCATCAGTGACCGAGACAGGGCCCTGGGGTCCAGGGAAGCTGAAGCTTTCTTT

j_gene: TRBJ2-7
abundance: once
d_gene: .
v_gene: TRBV27
CDR3aa: CASSWTERGTYEQYF
CDR3nt: TGTGCCAGCAGTTGGACGGAAAGGGGCACCTACGAGCAGTACTTC

j_gene: TRBJ2-7
abundance: .
d_gene: .
v_gene: TRBV6-1
CDR3aa: CASILRDRTGEQYF
CDR3nt: TGTGCCAGCATTCTCCGGGACCGAACAGGGGAGCAGTACTTC

j_gene: TRBJ1-2
abundance: .
d_gene: .
v_gene: TRBV29-1
CDR3aa: CSVGLNYGYTF
CDR3nt: TGCAGCGTAGGACTAAACTATGGCTACACCTTC

j_gene: TRBJ2-5
abundance: .
d_gene: .
v_gene: TRBV25-1
CDR3aa: CASSAYQETQYF
CDR3nt: TGTGCCAGCAGTGCCTACCAAGAGACCCAGTACTTC

j_gene: TRBJ1-2
abundance: .
d_gene: .
v_gene: TRBV6-6
CDR3aa: CASSFGGRTYGYTF
CDR3nt: TGTGCCAGCAGCTTCGGGGGACGGACCTATGGCTACACCTTC

j_gene: TRBJ1-1
abundance: .
d_gene: .
v_gene: TRBV5-1
CDR3aa: CASSLTGTQNTEAFF
CDR3nt: TGCGCCAGCAGCTTAACCGGGACACAGAACACTGAAGCTTTCTTT

j_gene: TRBJ2-3
abundance: .
d_gene: .
v_gene: TRBV9
CDR3aa: CASSVVSYPTDTQYF
CDR3nt: TGTGCCAGCAGCGTAGTATCCTACCCCACAGATACGCAGTATTTT

j_gene: TRBJ2-5
abundance: .
d_gene: TRBD2
v_gene: TRBV30
CDR3aa: CAWSEGGRETQYF
CDR3nt: TGTGCCTGGAGTGAAGGCGGGAGAGAGACCCAGTACTTC

j_gene: TRBJ1-1
abundance: .
d_gene: .
v_gene: TRBV5-1
CDR3aa: CASSISRGGTEAFF
CDR3nt: TGCGCCAGCAGCATTTCCAGGGGAGGGACTGAAGCTTTCTTT

j_gene: TRBJ2-3
abundance: .
d_gene: TRBD2
v_gene: TRBV2
CDR3aa: CASSSPLGARAGVTDTQYF
CDR3nt: TGTGCCAGCAGTTCCCCCCTTGGGGCACGAGCGGGGGTCACAGATACGCAGTATTTT

j_gene: TRBJ1-4
abundance: .
d_gene: .
v_gene: TRBV2
CDR3aa: CASSHLQGNEKLFF
CDR3nt: TGTGCCAGCAGCCACTTACAGGGAAATGAAAAACTGTTTTTT

j_gene: TRBJ2-3
abundance: .
d_gene: .
v_gene: TRBV10-3
CDR3aa: CAISEGQITDTQYF
CDR3nt: TGTGCCATCAGTGAGGGACAGATCACAGATACGCAGTATTTT

j_gene: TRBJ1-5
abundance: .
d_gene: .
v_gene: TRBV4-1
CDR3aa: CASSQQTGRPQHF
CDR3nt: TGCGCCAGCAGCCAACAAACAGGTCGGCCCCAGCATTTT

j_gene: TRBJ2-1
abundance: .
d_gene: .
v_gene: TRBV11-3
CDR3aa: CASSLGGDWGLNEQFF
CDR3nt: TGTGCCAGCAGCTTAGGAGGGGACTGGGGACTCAATGAGCAGTTCTTC

j_gene: TRBJ2-3
abundance: .
d_gene: .
v_gene: TRBV29-1
CDR3aa: CSALGGQGARYGTDTQYF
CDR3nt: TGCAGCGCATTGGGGGGGCAGGGGGCCCGTTACGGCACAGATACGCAGTATTTT

j_gene: TRBJ1-2
abundance: .
d_gene: .
v_gene: TRBV6-5
CDR3aa: CASGTANYGYTF
CDR3nt: TGTGCCAGTGGGACGGCTAACTATGGCTACACCTTC

j_gene: TRBJ2-2
abundance: .
d_gene: .
v_gene: TRBV30
CDR3aa: CAWRAVNTGELFF
CDR3nt: TGTGCCTGGAGAGCGGTAAACACCGGGGAGCTGTTTTTT

j_gene: TRBJ2-7
abundance: .
d_gene: TRBD1
v_gene: TRBV13
CDR3aa: CASGSWDRRYEQYF
CDR3nt: TGTGCCAGCGGATCGTGGGACAGGCGTTACGAGCAGTACTTC